This T cell receptor (beta chain) was observed in a study of cytomegalovirus exposure and HLA in healthy donors. Regarding the study as a whole: Later analysis demonstrated an association between a missense DCLRE1C variant and TCR beta V- and J-gene trimming. Relative to the approximately 680-donor mean, N-insertions were reportedly fewer in an Asian-associated ancestry cluster in a later analysis. Rarity characterized most TCR sequences, yet some public TCRs appeared in many donors. Cytomegalovirus-associated TCR beta chains were listed, numbering approximately 150.

The CDR3 sequence is 15 residues long. Germline V CDR1 and CDR2: MGHDK, SYGVNS. The trim removed 6 bases at V and 6 bases at J, leaving 5 bases unmatched. About this clone itself: Its antigen is not known.

This PCR relied on a set of 60 Vbeta primers and 13 Jbeta primers. TCRdb keeps only in-frame clones here, not all; method: immunoSEQ multiplex PCR. Here the sample spans some 160,000 clones, around 75% being singletons. The chain joins TRBV25-1 to TRBJ2-1; TRBD2 agrees at 13 bases. Sequenced input: PBMCs. The clonotype originates from a woman between 40 and 55 years old in good health and CMV-seronegative. In DNA, the CDR3 is TGTGCCAGCAGGGGGACTAGCGGGACGTTCAATGAGCAGTTCTTC. Its translation is CASRGTSGTFNEQFF.